What follows are 20 T cell receptor beta chains derived from one specimen sequenced in a study of CD8 T cells in Susac syndrome. RNA was extracted with the RNeasy kit, and a quantity of roughly 0.45 to 1 ug was reverse transcribed using random hexamers. TCRdb reprocessed the immunoSEQ multiplex PCR reads via MiXCR and lists one record per CDR3 protein. The sample records approximately 190,000 distinct CDR3 sequences, nearly 97% being singletons. The specimen sequenced was CD4+ T cells from PBMCs. These receptors were obtained from a human donor with Susac syndrome.

This chain connects TRBV7-9 to TRBJ2-3; D is ambiguous. The V and J ends lost 0 bases and 2 bases respectively, with 9 bases between them. The CDR3 consists of 15 residues. CDR1 is SEHNR and CDR2 is FQNEAQ in the germline V gene (reference sequence). The DNA for the CDR3 is TGTGCCAGCAGCTTAGCGGGCCAGGTCACAGATACGCAGTATTTT. Amino acid sequence: CASSLAGQVTDTQYF.

The chain joins TRBV5-4 to TRBJ1-1, with D possibly TRBD1 on 6 matching bases. Germline V gene data show CDR1 as SGHNT and CDR2 as YYREEE (reference sequence). V lost 0 bases to trimming and J lost 1 base, with 10 bases between them. The CDR3 extends over 15 amino acids. The CDR3 DNA sequence: TGTGCCAGCAGCTTGGTGGGACAAAAGAACACTGAAGCTTTCTTT. This codes for CASSLVGQKNTEAFF.

The table lists this clonotype with a count of one. This chain links TRBV19 with TRBJ2-5, with 8 bases that match TRBD2. The CDR3 runs 17 residues. Germline V gene data show CDR1 as LNHDA and CDR2 as SQIVND (reference sequence). V dropped 5 bases and J dropped 2; count of bases not matched to a gene: 13. CDR3 in amino acids: CASSPNSGTRAQETQYF. The DNA for the CDR3 is TGTGCCAGTAGTCCCAACTCCGGGACTAGGGCTCAAGAGACCCAGTACTTC.

V is TRBV18 and J is TRBJ2-7; TRBD1 matches at 10 bases. J gave up 0 bases and V 1 base, and 9 bases lay outside the gene matches. This CDR3 is built from 18 residues. Germline CDR1 KGHSH, CDR2 LQKENI. CDR3 in DNA: TGTGCCAGCTCACCACGAGGGACAGGGGCCTTAAGCTCCTACGAGCAGTACTTC. Protein: CASSPRGTGALSSYEQYF.

This sequence joins TRBV30 and TRBJ1-2, with D unresolved. V lost 2 bases, J lost 5 bases, and 15 bases lay in between. The CDR3 loop spans 14 amino acids. Germline V gene data show CDR1 as GTSNPN and CDR2 as SVGIG (reference sequence). The CDR3 DNA follows: TGTGCCTGGAGTTATCCGGGCCACCCATATGGCTACACCTTC. It translates to CAWSYPGHPYGYTF.

J is TRBJ1-2 and V is TRBV30; TRBD1 matches at 8 bases. This CDR3 is built from 14 residues. Unmatched junction bases numbered 11, after V lost 3 bases and J lost 8 bases. CDR1 is GTSNPN, CDR2 SVGIG, per germline (reference sequence). For the CDR3, the DNA is TGTGCCTGGAGATCTCCTGGACAGGGCCAAGGCTACACCTTC. It is translated as CAWRSPGQGQGYTF.

V and J are TRBV29-1 and TRBJ2-1; 11 positions match TRBD2. This CDR3 comprises 12 residues. V lost 8 bases and J lost 10; bases outside the gene matches: 7. Looked up from germline, CDR1 is SQVTM and CDR2 is ANQGSEA. The CDR3 DNA reads TGCAGCCTAGCGGGGGGAATCGGGGAGCAGTTCTTC. Protein product: CSLAGGIGEQFF.

The chain joins TRBV6-2 or TRBV6-3 to TRBJ2-2; 7 bases agree with TRBD1. Trimming cost V 2 bases and J 0 bases; bases outside gene matches: 3. Germline V lookup: CDR1 MNHEY, CDR2 SVGEGT. The CDR3 runs to 16 residues. CDR3 residues: CASSYPQGSNTGELFF. CDR3 nucleotide sequence: TGTGCCAGCAGTTACCCACAGGGGTCGAACACCGGGGAGCTGTTTTTT.

The chain joins TRBV12-3 or TRBV12-4 to TRBJ2-3, with D unclear. The V and J ends lost 3 bases and 4 bases respectively, with 11 bases between them. The CDR3 totals 14 residues. The CDR3 loop is CASSFSRGPDTQYF. The CDR3 DNA reads TGTGCCAGCAGTTTCTCCCGAGGACCAGATACGCAGTATTTT.

This sequence joins TRBV2 and TRBJ1-5, with D unresolved. Trimming took off 6 bases at V and 4 bases at J, with 7 bases between the two ends. Germline V gives CDR1 SNHLY, CDR2 FYNNEI. The CDR3 loop spans 12 amino acids. The CDR3 DNA sequence: TGTGCCAGCAGGACGGGGAATCAGCCCCAGCATTTT. Its translation: CASRTGNQPQHF.

V gene TRBV30 combines with J gene TRBJ1-1; the D gene is possibly TRBD1 (5 bases). The CDR3 covers 13 residues. Per the germline V gene, CDR1 is GTSNPN and CDR2 is SVGIG (reference sequence). Trimming pared 4 bases from V and 7 bases from J, leaving 16 bases between. In DNA, the CDR3 is TGTGCCTGGACCGCGACAGCCCAGGGTGAAGCTTTCTTT. Translation: CAWTATAQGEAFF.

The rearrangement uses TRBV6-6 and TRBJ1-5, with D unclear. CDR1 and CDR2 (germline): MNHNY, SVGAGI (reference sequence). This CDR3 has 14 residues. The V end lost 7 bases, the J end lost 4 bases, and 14 bases lay between the germline ends. This CDR3 reads CASKLYLWNQPQHF. The CDR3 coding sequence is TGTGCCAGCAAACTTTACCTGTGGAATCAGCCCCAGCATTTT.

The chain couples TRBV20-1 to TRBJ2-5, with a tentative D call TRBD1 (5 bases). Between the trimmed V and J ends, which lost 1 base and 1 base, there was a span of 13 bases. Germline assignment: CDR1 DFQATT and CDR2 SNEGSKA (reference sequence). This CDR3 is built from 15 residues. The CDR3 reads CSARVKLGRQETQYF. The CDR3 DNA sequence: TGCAGTGCTAGAGTTAAACTGGGGCGCCAAGAGACCCAGTACTTC.

This clonotype has a single count. The DNA is left out, because the CDR3 cannot be placed on it with certainty; the CDR3 is given as TCRdb lists it. J is TRBJ2-2 and V is TRBV19; TRBD2, the table's D call, lacks a check against the DNA. The CDR3 comprises 13 residues, both ends counted. Germline V lookup: CDR1 LNHDA, CDR2 SQIVND (reference sequence). The CDR3: CASSQGRPGSCFF.

The chain is built from TRBV6-2 or TRBV6-3 and TRBJ1-5, with D unclear. Germline-derived CDR1 and CDR2 are MNHEY and SVGEGT. Trimming removed 5 bases at V and 7 bases at J, with 12 bases between. The CDR3 covers 13 residues. As DNA, the CDR3 is TGTGCCAGCAGTAAGGGAGCGGGACAGCCCCAGCATTTT. This translates into CASSKGAGQPQHF.

The chain has TRBV11-2 and TRBJ2-1; 11 bases are a match to TRBD2. Per the germline V gene, CDR1 is SGHAT and CDR2 is FQNNGV. CDR3 size: 18 residues. V trimming: 5 bases; J trimming: 3 bases; junction bases outside the gene matches: 12. As DNA, the CDR3 is TGTGCCAGCAGCACAGGGACTAGCGGCCCGACCATCTACAATGAGCAGTTCTTC. Amino acid sequence: CASSTGTSGPTIYNEQFF.

V gene TRBV30 combines with J gene TRBJ1-4; D remains unclear. Germline CDR1 reads GTSNPN; CDR2 reads SVGIG (reference sequence). The germline V and J ends were trimmed by 4 bases and 5 bases, with 11 bases remaining between them. The CDR3 has 13 residues. The CDR3 loop reads CAWNWVLNEKLFF. CDR3 nucleotides: TGTGCCTGGAACTGGGTGTTAAATGAAAAACTGTTTTTT.

The chain employs TRBV6-5 and TRBJ1-1, with D possibly being TRBD1 (5 bases). Germline lookup yields CDR1 MNHEY and CDR2 SVGAGI. The V and J ends lost 7 bases and 5 bases respectively, with 17 bases between them. CDR3 length equals 14 residues. The CDR3 DNA sequence: TGTGCCAGCAATCACGGGGCCCCCATAACTGAAGCTTTCTTT. Translating gives CASNHGAPITEAFF.

This chain connects TRBV19 to TRBJ2-3; D is perhaps TRBD1 or TRBD2 (5 bases each). The CDR3 runs to 14 residues. V gave up 1 base and J gave up 5 bases, with 10 bases separating them. Germline values: CDR1 LNHDA, CDR2 SQIVND (reference sequence). The CDR3 here is CASSIGGRGDTQYF. In DNA, the CDR3 is TGTGCCAGTAGTATAGGGGGCCGGGGAGATACGCAGTATTTT.

This rearrangement joins TRBV3-1 to TRBJ1-1; 8 bases agree with TRBD1. Germline V gene data show CDR1 as LGHDT and CDR2 as YNNKEL (reference sequence). The junction had 5 bases not matched to a gene; V was cut back by 7 bases and J by 1 base. This CDR3 has 14 amino acids. The CDR3 DNA reads TGTGCCAGCACTTTGGGACAGGCGAACACTGAAGCTTTCTTT. It is translated as CASTLGQANTEAFF.